Detailed here is one T cell receptor beta chain. Its target is not known. This specimen belongs to a study of identical twins. CDR1 and CDR2 from the germline V gene are MNHEY and SVGEGT. The V and J ends lost 2 bases and 11 bases respectively, with 19 bases between them. CDR3 length: 15 amino acids. Study-level points and caveats: The authors drew conclusions from cross-sectional statistical analysis rather than following the same donors. In cord blood, abundant beta clonotypes had fewer insertions; memory showed no trend.

Template switching added a universal primer site, and cDNA bore unique molecular identifiers. TCRdb reanalysed the 5' RACE reads using MiXCR and keeps one entry per CDR3 protein. This repertoire shows 200,000 to 300,000 distinct CDR3 sequences, roughly a tenth found once; its top ten account for approximately 9.1%. This rearrangement joins TRBV6-2 or TRBV6-3 to TRBJ2-1, with a possible D match to TRBD1 (6 bases). The sequence derives from a man in his fifties in good health. Source material: memory T cells sorted from blood. The CDR3: CASSYDRNSNEQQFF. The DNA of the CDR3 is TGTGCCAGCAGTTACGACAGGAACTCCAATGAACAGCAGTTCTTC.